The present TCR beta chain was sequenced within a study of Ad26.COV2.S vaccination and SARS-CoV-2 variants. The wider study: Donor got 5x10^10 or 1x10^11 viral particles of Ad26.COV2.S.

The data were produced by immunoSEQ multiplex PCR, yet TCRdb's version contains in-frame clones alone and is incomplete. In the table there are a few hundred thousand clones, approximately 91% of which are singletons. Treatment: 15 to 20 received Ad26.COV2.S at low or high dose, single or two shots; roughly five received placebo; per-sample allocation not given. Each sample was drawn 63 days after the first injection (of vaccine or placebo). Immunization relied on an Ad26 vector, which expressed Wuhan-strain SARS-CoV-2 spike. This TCR was recovered from a person between 18 and 65 years old who received the Ad26.COV2.S COVID-19 vaccine or a placebo. The sequenced sample was peripheral blood, obtained in a trial of Ad26.COV2.S vaccine versus placebo.

In DNA, the CDR3 is TGTGCCAGCAGCCCGGGGGCTAGCGGTAACACCGGGGAGCTGTTTTTT. This translates into CASSPGASGNTGELFF. The V and J genes are TRBV7-9 and TRBJ2-2, with D perhaps matching TRBD2 (7 bases). CDR3 length: 16 residues. The germline V gene has CDR1 SEHNR and CDR2 FQNEAQ (reference sequence). The V end was cut by 5 bases, the J end by 2 bases, with 15 bases between.